The sequence of this T cell receptor beta chain was determined in a study of blood T cell repertoires in COVID-19. The CDR3 has 15 residues. Unmatched junction bases numbered 8, after V lost 4 bases and J lost 2 bases. Germline loops: CDR1 SGHRS, CDR2 YFSETQ. Using immunoSEQ multiplex PCR, the repertoire was profiled, and TCRdb retains in-frame clones only, with some absent. The sample has about 250,000 clones, roughly 80% seen once. The V call is TRBV5-1, the J call TRBJ2-7; 8 nucleotides match TRBD1. The sequence came from an older man with acute or convalescent COVID-19. Material: peripheral blood. The CDR3 is CASSPVGTGTYEQYF. CDR3 nucleotide sequence: TGCGCCAGCAGCCCGGTGGGGACAGGAACCTACGAGCAGTACTTC.